This T cell receptor beta chain emerged from a study of PD-1 blockade in classical Hodgkin lymphoma. Germline V gene data show CDR1 as SGDLS and CDR2 as YYNGEE. This CDR3 spans 16 amino acids. V dropped 4 bases and J dropped 1; count of bases not matched to a gene: 7. Broader study findings: Newly diagnosed patients reportedly had lower baseline TCR diversity than healthy donors. Prior therapy or disease activity may underlie the repertoire differences, whose causes remain undefined.

Time point of the sample: newly diagnosed, previously untreated cHL patient sample. After PBMCs were thawed, their CD8+ T cells were isolated by magnetic negative selection. Newly diagnosed, untreated classical Hodgkin lymphoma PBMCs provided comparison. Points on this clone: Its antigen is as yet unknown.

Profiled with immunoSEQ multiplex PCR; TCRdb holds only in-frame clones, not every one. The sample records about 21,000 clones, 85% to 90% being singletons. The sample consisted of CD8+ T cells from blood. The clonotype originates from a human donor with classical Hodgkin lymphoma. The chain recombines TRBV9 with TRBJ1-3; 8 nucleotides line up with TRBD1. CDR3 amino acids: CASSTGQDPSGNTIYF. In nucleotides, the CDR3 is TGTGCCAGCAGCACGGGACAGGACCCTTCTGGAAACACCATATATTTT.